Listed below are T cell receptor beta chains from one sample, sequenced in a study of blood T cell repertoires in COVID-19. Measured with immunoSEQ multiplex PCR; TCRdb has only the in-frame clones, and not every one. The sample lists about 200,000 clones, around 80% occurring once. Sample: peripheral blood. The receptors shown here come from a woman of 80 years or more with acute or convalescent COVID-19. The CDR3 runs from the conserved cysteine through the conserved F or W. The order of the fields is D gene, J gene, V gene, clone size, CDR3 protein, CDR3 DNA. D genes are given only for firm matches. Some rows have no size entry. The others give once, few or many, or a class for an expanded clone.

>-|TRBJ1-1|TRBV7-2|-
CASSATVNTEAFF
TGTGCCAGCAGCGCGACAGTGAACACTGAAGCTTTCTTT
>-|TRBJ2-3|TRBV28|-
CASRPTGRSGDTQYF
TGTGCCAGCAGGCCAACAGGGCGATCGGGAGATACGCAGTATTTT
>TRBD1|TRBJ1-6|TRBV19|-
CASRTGQGVGSPLHF
TGTGCCAGTAGGACGGGGCAGGGGGTAGGATCACCCCTCCACTTT
>-|TRBJ1-1|TRBV6-5|once
CASRQGESVNTEAFF
TGTGCCAGCAGACAGGGAGAGTCTGTGAACACTGAAGCTTTCTTT
>-|TRBJ1-2|TRBV5-6|-
CASSLGGQGYGYTF
TGTGCCAGCAGCTTGGGGGGCCAGGGCTATGGCTACACCTTC
>TRBD1|TRBJ1-1|TRBV9|-
CASSGYRDRGKGTEAFF
TGTGCCAGCAGCGGGTACCGGGACAGGGGAAAAGGGACTGAAGCTTTCTTT
>-|TRBJ1-2|TRBV6-5|-
CASSRSPVSTYGYTF
TGTGCCAGCAGTCGTTCTCCAGTCTCCACCTATGGCTACACCTTC
>TRBD1|TRBJ1-1|TRBV18|few
CASSAGQGNTEAFF
TGTGCCAGCTCAGCGGGACAGGGGAACACTGAAGCTTTCTTT
>-|TRBJ1-1|TRBV15|-
CATSRDPAREAFF
TGTGCCACCAGCAGAGATCCCGCCAGGGAAGCTTTCTTT
>-|TRBJ2-2|TRBV3-1/TRBV3-2|few
CASSQEDRGYTGELFF
TGTGCCAGCAGCCAAGAAGATAGGGGCTACACCGGGGAGCTGTTTTTT
>TRBD1|TRBJ1-6|TRBV7-9|-
CASKAGTVNSPLHF
TGTGCCAGCAAGGCCGGGACAGTTAATTCACCCCTCCACTTT
>-|TRBJ1-3|TRBV30|-
CAWSRGLDGNTIYF
TGTGCCTGGAGTAGGGGGTTAGATGGAAACACCATATATTTT